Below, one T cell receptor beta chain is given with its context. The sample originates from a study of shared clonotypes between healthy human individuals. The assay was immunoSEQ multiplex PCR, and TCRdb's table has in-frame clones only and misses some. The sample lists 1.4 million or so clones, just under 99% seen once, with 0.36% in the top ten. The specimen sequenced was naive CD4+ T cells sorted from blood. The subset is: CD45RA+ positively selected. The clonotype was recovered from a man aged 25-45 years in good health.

The CDR3 reads CASSSPWSYEQYF. As DNA, the CDR3 is TGTGCCAGCAGCTCTCCCTGGAGCTACGAGCAGTACTTC. J is TRBJ2-7 and V is TRBV5-4; D gene uncertain. The CDR3 sequence is 13 residues long. V gave up 3 bases and J gave up 3 bases, with 10 bases separating them. Germline-derived CDR1 and CDR2 are SGHNT and YYREEE (reference sequence). The variable domain in full, with the rest retrieved from reference TRBV5-4 and TRBJ2-7, is ETGVTQSPTHLIKTRGQQVTLRCSSQSGHNTVSWYQQALGQGPQFIFQYYREEENGRGNFPPRFSGLQFPNYSSELNVNALELDDSALYLCASSSPWSYEQYFGPGTRLTVT.